These T cell receptor beta chains were read from a single sample in a study of CD8+ T cells in alopecia areata. Sequencing was performed with immunoSEQ multiplex PCR; in TCRdb, only in-frame clones are kept and a portion is missing. The sample records under 200,000 clones, about 60% being singletons. The material sequenced was CD4+ T cells sorted from blood, taken at week 24, from a patient treated with tofacitinib. The source is a human donor with alopecia areata. The CDR3 runs from the conserved cysteine through the conserved F or W. A D gene is named only where the DNA matches it firmly. For some rows the clone size is stated as once, few or many, or as a class when expanded; others skip it.

clone size,V gene,CDR3 length,D gene,J gene,CDR3 protein,CDR3 DNA
once,TRBV5-1,15,.,TRBJ2-7,CASSLERTERYEQYF,TGCGCCAGCAGCTTGGAGCGGACAGAGCGCTACGAGCAGTACTTC
few,TRBV29-1,16,.,TRBJ2-6,CSVDEFGGSGANVLTF,TGCAGCGTTGACGAGTTTGGCGGATCTGGGGCCAACGTCCTGACTTTC
.,TRBV29-1,15,.,TRBJ2-1,CSVSKPLSSYNEQFF,TGCAGCGTATCGAAACCTTTGAGCTCCTACAATGAGCAGTTCTTC
few,TRBV21-1,14,.,TRBJ2-3,CASSKRARPDTQYF,TGTGCCAGCAGCAAAAGGGCCCGCCCAGATACGCAGTATTTT
.,TRBV29-1,13,.,TRBJ2-1,CSVDGSSYNEQFF,TGCAGCGTTGATGGGAGCTCCTACAATGAGCAGTTCTTC
.,TRBV30,15,TRBD1,TRBJ2-1,CAWSAGTGYYNEQFF,TGTGCCTGGAGCGCCGGGACAGGGTACTACAATGAGCAGTTCTTC
.,TRBV15,15,TRBD2,TRBJ2-5,CATSRERGGLQAQYF,TGTGCCACCAGCAGGGAGCGGGGGGGTCTTCAGGCCCAGTACTTC
.,TRBV2,17,TRBD1,TRBJ1-5,CASSSRLGDRGHQPQHF,TGTGCCAGCAGCTCCAGGTTGGGGGACAGGGGGCACCAGCCCCAGCATTTT
.,TRBV11-2,14,.,TRBJ1-2,CASSLVLGGAGYTF,TGTGCCAGCAGCTTAGTGTTGGGGGGCGCTGGCTACACCTTC
.,TRBV7-9,12,.,TRBJ2-2,CAPEGLPGELFF,TGTGCCCCAGAGGGTCTACCCGGGGAGCTGTTTTTT
few,TRBV6-6,15,.,TRBJ1-2,CATLGTAHSNYGYTF,TGTGCCACCTTAGGTACAGCCCACTCTAACTATGGCTACACCTTC
.,TRBV30,15,.,TRBJ2-2,CAGSLGGSVTGELFF,TGTGCCGGATCATTGGGGGGCTCGGTCACCGGGGAGCTGTTTTTT
.,TRBV10-3,11,.,TRBJ1-4,CAISDSEKLFF,TGTGCCATCAGTGACAGTGAAAAACTGTTTTTT
.,TRBV2,13,.,TRBJ1-5,CASVGTSNQPQHF,TGTGCCAGCGTTGGCACCAGCAATCAGCCCCAGCATTTT
few,TRBV7-2,18,TRBD1,TRBJ1-6,CASSLAVQGTTYNSPLHF,TGTGCCAGCAGCTTAGCGGTACAGGGGACGACCTATAATTCACCCCTCCACTTT
.,TRBV30,16,TRBD1,TRBJ2-1,CAWTSGGTGGFYEQFF,TGTGCCTGGACCAGTGGCGGGACAGGGGGCTTCTATGAGCAGTTCTTC
.,TRBV4-1,15,TRBD1,TRBJ2-7,CASREVGTASYEQYF,TGCGCCAGCAGAGAAGTCGGGACAGCCTCCTACGAGCAGTACTTC
.,TRBV29-1,14,.,TRBJ2-3,CSVGRRLDTDTQYF,TGCAGCGTTGGGCGGCGGCTGGACACAGATACGCAGTATTTT
once,TRBV2,12,.,TRBJ2-5,CASSVTLETQYF,TGTGCCAGCAGTGTTACCCTGGAGACCCAGTACTTC
.,TRBV7-8,14,.,TRBJ1-6,CASSQGTSNSPLHF,TGTGCCAGCAGCCAAGGGACATCTAATTCACCCCTCCACTTT
.,TRBV11-2,13,.,TRBJ1-1,CASSLQVHTEAFF,TGTGCCAGCAGCTTACAGGTTCACACTGAAGCTTTCTTT
.,TRBV27,17,TRBD2,TRBJ2-1,CASSLRTSGGAHNEQFF,TGTGCCAGCAGTCTCCGGACTAGCGGGGGGGCACACAATGAGCAGTTCTTC
.,TRBV2,16,.,TRBJ2-5,CASSEIIAARQETQYF,TGTGCCAGCAGTGAAATAATAGCGGCGCGCCAAGAGACCCAGTACTTC
few,TRBV7-3,13,.,TRBJ2-5,CASSLDPAETQYF,TGTGCCAGCAGCTTAGACCCAGCAGAGACCCAGTACTTC
.,TRBV6-6,16,TRBD2,TRBJ2-3,CASSYPSGGVTDTQYF,TGTGCCAGCAGTTACCCCAGCGGGGGGGTAACAGATACGCAGTATTTT
.,TRBV23-1,13,.,TRBJ1-1,CASSHLGVTEAFF,TGCGCCAGCAGTCACCTAGGGGTTACTGAAGCTTTCTTT
few,TRBV2,13,.,TRBJ1-5,CASQRDSNQPQHF,TGTGCCAGCCAGAGGGATAGCAATCAGCCCCAGCATTTT
.,TRBV30,15,.,TRBJ1-1,CAWRDTGQPNTEAFF,TGTGCCTGGAGGGACACCGGACAGCCGAACACTGAAGCTTTCTTT
.,TRBV2,13,.,TRBJ2-5,CASTHRYQETQYF,TGTGCCAGCACGCACAGGTACCAAGAGACCCAGTACTTC
.,TRBV30,12,.,TRBJ1-1,CAWTGWNTEAFF,TGTGCCTGGACAGGGTGGAACACTGAAGCTTTCTTT
.,TRBV7-8,15,.,TRBJ1-2,CASSPIGTGIYGYTF,TGTGCCAGCAGCCCCATCGGGACGGGAATCTATGGCTACACCTTC
.,TRBV4-1,13,.,TRBJ2-5,CASSTLGQETQYF,TGCGCCAGCAGTACCTTGGGCCAAGAGACCCAGTACTTC
.,TRBV14,18,TRBD2,TRBJ2-5,CASSQGLARSPYQETQYF,TGTGCCAGCAGCCAAGGACTAGCGAGGAGCCCGTACCAAGAGACCCAGTACTTC
.,TRBV30,12,.,TRBJ1-1,CAWSVRNTEAFF,TGTGCCTGGAGTGTACGGAACACTGAAGCTTTCTTT
few,TRBV6-5,14,.,TRBJ1-2,CASSPWDGTYGYTF,TGTGCCAGCAGTCCCTGGGACGGTACATATGGCTACACCTTC
.,TRBV7-9,15,.,TRBJ2-5,CASSLPRVTQETQYF,TGTGCCAGCAGCTTACCCCGAGTTACCCAAGAGACCCAGTACTTC
once,TRBV4-2,15,.,TRBJ1-1,CASSQGFIEGTEAFF,TGTGCCAGCAGCCAAGGTTTTATAGAGGGGACTGAAGCTTTCTTT
.,TRBV29-1,14,.,TRBJ2-7,CSVLLLTAHVEQYF,TGCAGCGTGCTACTACTAACCGCACATGTCGAGCAGTACTTC
few,TRBV7-9,12,.,TRBJ1-4,CASGTTNEKLFF,TGTGCCAGCGGGACAACTAATGAAAAACTGTTTTTT
few,TRBV29-1,12,.,TRBJ1-2,CSVDRGSNGYTF,TGCAGCGTTGACAGGGGTTCGAATGGCTACACCTTC
.,TRBV15,15,TRBD1,TRBJ2-1,CATSRGQGAGDEQFF,TGTGCCACCAGCAGGGGACAGGGGGCTGGGGATGAGCAGTTCTTC
.,TRBV29-1,13,TRBD2,TRBJ2-1,CSVEPGGVNEQFF,TGCAGCGTTGAACCGGGGGGGGTCAATGAGCAGTTCTTC
.,TRBV11-2,15,.,TRBJ1-1,CASSAPGRANTQAFF,TGTGCCAGCAGCGCCCCAGGAAGAGCGAACACTCAAGCTTTCTTT
.,TRBV4-2,15,TRBD1,TRBJ2-5,CASSQGGGQQETQYF,TGTGCCAGCAGCCAAGGAGGGGGCCAACAAGAGACCCAGTACTTC
.,TRBV18,15,.,TRBJ2-5,CASSQRGGNQETQYF,TGTGCCAGCTCCCAACGGGGCGGAAACCAAGAGACCCAGTACTTC
few,TRBV11-2,15,.,TRBJ1-5,CASSLVSGDNQPQHF,TGTGCCAGCAGCTTAGTTTCGGGTGACAATCAGCCCCAGCATTTT
.,TRBV7-2,14,.,TRBJ2-7,CASSLAARWYEQYF,TGTGCCAGCAGCTTGGCCGCCCGCTGGTACGAGCAGTACTTC
few,TRBV29-1,10,.,TRBJ2-3,CSVDGDTQYF,TGCAGCGTTGATGGAGATACGCAGTATTTT
.,TRBV30,14,TRBD1,TRBJ1-5,CAWAATGDNQPQHF,TGTGCCTGGGCTGCGACAGGGGACAATCAGCCCCAGCATTTT
few,TRBV30,11,.,TRBJ1-5,CAWSVGGPQHF,TGTGCCTGGAGTGTTGGGGGGCCCCAGCATTTT
.,TRBV30,13,.,TRBJ2-5,CAWSANSPETQYF,TGTGCCTGGAGTGCCAATAGCCCAGAGACCCAGTACTTC
.,TRBV30,11,.,TRBJ1-2,CAWAEGYGYTF,TGTGCCTGGGCGGAGGGATATGGCTACACCTTC
.,TRBV30,13,.,TRBJ2-7,CAGLRDGTYEQYF,TGTGCCGGCCTCCGGGACGGAACCTACGAGCAGTACTTC
.,TRBV4-2,16,TRBD1,TRBJ1-1,CASSQDPPGQMTEAFF,TGTGCCAGCAGCCAAGATCCACCGGGACAGATGACTGAAGCTTTCTTT
once,TRBV5-1,14,.,TRBJ1-6,CASSPGRTNSPLHF,TGCGCCAGCAGCCCCGGACGGACCAATTCACCCCTCCACTTT
.,TRBV9,16,TRBD1,TRBJ1-2,CASSARGQGANYGYTF,TGTGCCAGCAGCGCTAGAGGACAGGGGGCTAACTATGGCTACACCTTC
few,TRBV6-5,11,.,TRBJ1-2,CATGSPYGYTF,TGTGCCACCGGTTCCCCCTATGGCTACACCTTC
.,TRBV6-5,14,.,TRBJ2-5,CASRRPGGQETQYF,TGTGCCAGCAGGCGGCCTGGGGGGCAAGAGACCCAGTACTTC
.,TRBV27,13,.,TRBJ1-5,CASSLGRFQPQHF,TGTGCCAGCAGTTTAGGGAGGTTCCAGCCCCAGCATTTT
few,TRBV10-3,12,TRBD1,TRBJ1-2,CASTRGTSGYTF,TGTGCCAGCACCAGGGGGACCAGCGGCTACACCTTC